These T cell receptor beta chains were read from a single sample in a study of CD8+CD57+ T cells in acquired aplastic anemia. TCRdb processed the reads anew with MiXCR; each CDR3 protein has one entry. The repertoire includes about 240,000 distinct CDR3 sequences, more than 40% of them detected once, and approximately 7.8% sits in the top ten. Material for sequencing was sorted CD4+, CD8+, or CD8+CD57+ T cells (not recorded which) from PBMCs. These receptors came from a human donor with aplastic anemia. Both conserved end residues are part of each CDR3. The D gene is left open where the match is weak. Clone size appears in some rows only: once, few, many, or a class for an expanded clone.

V	D	size	J	DNA	CDR3
TRBV5-5	-	few	TRBJ1-2	TGTGCCAGCAGCCCTCCCCGTTTTAACTATGGCTACACCTTC	CASSPPRFNYGYTF
TRBV7-9	-	-	TRBJ1-1	TGTGCCAGCAGCTTTAGGAGCGGGGGCACTGAAGCTTTCTTT	CASSFRSGGTEAFF
TRBV7-9	-	-	TRBJ2-7	TGTGCCAGCAGCTTCCGGGACCGATACTACGAGCAGTACTTC	CASSFRDRYYEQYF
TRBV29-1	-	many	TRBJ2-2	TGCAGCGTTGGATCAGACACCGGGGAGCTGTTTTTT	CSVGSDTGELFF
TRBV7-6	TRBD2	-	TRBJ2-7	TGTGCCAGCAGCTTAGGGGTATTAGCGGGGGGTGAGGAGCAGTACTTC	CASSLGVLAGGEEQYF
TRBV2	TRBD2	-	TRBJ2-7	TGTGCCAGCATGCTAGCGGGGGGCCGCGAGCAGTACTTC	CASMLAGGREQYF
TRBV28	TRBD2	-	TRBJ2-7	TGTGCCAGCAGTTTACTCCGGCTAGCGGCTCCCTACGAGCAGTACTTC	CASSLLRLAAPYEQYF
TRBV19	-	-	TRBJ1-1	TGTGCCAGTAGTATCTGGGGGTCTGGAAACACTGAAGCTTTCTTT	CASSIWGSGNTEAFF
TRBV7-9	-	-	TRBJ1-2	TGTGCCAGCAGCCAAACTAGCGGGGGGGCTGGTGGCTACACCTTC	CASSQTSGGAGGYTF
TRBV6-1	TRBD2	-	TRBJ2-3	TGTGCCAGCAGTGAACTACTAGCGGGGGGGCCCCCAGATACGCAGTATTTT	CASSELLAGGPPDTQYF
TRBV5-4	-	few	TRBJ1-3	TGTGCCAGCAGCGGGGACGGAAACACCATATATTTT	CASSGDGNTIYF
TRBV10-3	TRBD1	-	TRBJ1-5	TGTGCCAGCAGTGACTCAGCGGGACAGAATCAGGAGGGTCAGCCCCAGCATTTT	CASSDSAGQNQEGQPQHF
TRBV28	TRBD1	few	TRBJ1-1	TGTGCCAGCAGTTCCCCCGGCGGACAGGAGTACGGTGGCACTGAAGCTTTCTTT	CASSSPGGQEYGGTEAFF
TRBV7-8	-	many	TRBJ2-3	TGTGCCAGCCCGGTCACCGTGGACGACGTTTACTTCACAGATACGCAGTATTTT	CASPVTVDDVYFTDTQYF
TRBV27	TRBD2	-	TRBJ2-3	TGTGCCAGCGGCGTAGCGGGAGAGGCGCAGTATTTT	CASGVAGEAQYF
TRBV10-3	-	-	TRBJ1-2	TGTGCCACCTTTGGGGCGAAGGATGGCTACACCTTC	CATFGAKDGYTF
TRBV2	-	-	TRBJ2-7	TGTGCCAGCAGTACCTTTCTAAGCCACGAGCAGTACTTC	CASSTFLSHEQYF
TRBV19	TRBD1	many	TRBJ2-7	TGTGCCAGTAGTAGGGGACAGGTGTCCTACGAGCAGTACTTC	CASSRGQVSYEQYF